This T cell receptor beta chain was identified in a study of CD8 T cells in ankylosing spondylitis. Study-wide points: Significantly higher representation of disease-linked clones was reported for matched ankylosing spondylitis synovial fluid. Disease-linked clones displayed a CD8+ phenotype and appeared relatively rarely in peripheral blood.

CDR1 is DFQATT, CDR2 SNEGSKA, per germline (reference sequence). This CDR3 spans 16 amino acids. The V segment lost 4 bases and the J segment 0 bases; nucleotides outside the gene matches: 12. Each CDR3 protein is one row after TCRdb ran MiXCR on the 5' RACE reads. The repertoire holds more than 150,000 distinct CDR3 sequences, 15% to 20% seen once, with 3.5% to 5% in the top ten. This clonotype was observed at least ten times. Its cognate antigen is unknown. This TCR derives from a male donor aged 10-35 years with ankylosing spondylitis or in good health (not recorded which). This rearrangement joins TRBV20-1 to TRBJ2-7; 7 bases are a match to TRBD2. Sequencing used blood, either unsorted or a sorted T cell fraction (not recorded which). The CDR3 is CSAIRERDGDSYEQYF. CDR3 nucleotides: TGCAGTGCTATTAGGGAGCGGGACGGAGACTCCTACGAGCAGTACTTC.